The present T cell receptor beta chain was sequenced within a study of shared T cell receptors in the human thymus. This clone turned up a few times. This CDR3 is built from 13 residues. V shed 3 bases and J 6 bases; nucleotides not matched to a gene: 4. Germline V gives CDR1 LNHDA, CDR2 SQIVND (reference sequence). Clones were read by immunoSEQ multiplex PCR, and TCRdb kept only the in-frame ones, dropping some. Of some 660,000 clones in the sample, around 87% were seen once. This sample also appeared in a second study, on human thymus T cells. From that paper: There were highly overlapping thymic repertoires among unrelated individuals, as related research reported.

The chain carries TRBV19 and TRBJ2-7; TRBD1 agrees at 8 bases. The TCR comes from a boy in the first two years of life with a congenital heart defect. Source material: thymocytes. CDR3 in amino acids: CASSIRRGREQYF. The CDR3 nucleotides are TGTGCCAGTAGTATCCGCAGGGGGCGCGAGCAGTACTTC.